These 9 T cell receptor beta chains came from one sample sequenced in a study of T cells in Graves' hyperthyroidism and ophthalmopathy. RNA transcripts served as the template for amplifying TCR beta CDR3 regions. TCR CDR3 regions were first amplified by RT-PCR with HTBI primers. TCRdb called the multiplex PCR reads again in MiXCR, with one record for every CDR3 protein. The table has 350,000 or so distinct CDR3 sequences, around a fifth seen once. The specimen was blood. The receptors originated from a woman between 50 and 59 years old with Graves' hyperthyroidism.

Concerning this clonotype: This may be a read error: a much more frequent sequence differs by one nucleotide. This CDR3 is CVSSGDGTYEQYF. The CDR3 coding sequence is TGTGTCAGTAGCGGGGACGGAACCTACGAGCAGTACTTC. The chain recombines TRBV19 with TRBJ2-7; 8 bases are a match to TRBD2. CDR3 size: 13 residues. Germline lookup yields CDR1 LNHDA and CDR2 SQIVND (reference sequence).

This clonotype was picked up a small number of times. The genes are TRBV19 and TRBJ2-2; D unclear. Per the germline V gene, CDR1 is LNHDA and CDR2 is SQIVND (reference sequence). V lost 1 base to trimming and J lost 3 bases, with 12 bases between them. CDR3 length: 16 residues. CDR3: CASSIGVRSDTGELFF. CDR3 sequence (DNA): TGTGCCAGTAGTATAGGGGTCAGGTCGGACACCGGGGAGCTGTTTTTT.

This clonotype was detected many times. The chain uses TRBV30 and TRBJ1-5; 8 positions match TRBD1. The junction had 9 bases not matched to a gene; V was cut back by 4 bases and J by 1 base. CDR3 length: 16 amino acids. The germline gives CDR1 GTSNPN, CDR2 SVGIG (reference sequence). The CDR3 DNA follows: TGTGCCTGGAACTCCGGACAGGGAGGAAGCAATCAGCCCCAGCATTTT. Protein product: CAWNSGQGGSNQPQHF.

Many counts were recorded for this clonotype. The J gene is TRBJ2-3, the V gene TRBV2; TRBD2 matches at 11 bases. Germline V gives CDR1 SNHLY, CDR2 FYNNEI. This CDR3 is 16 amino acids long. Unmatched junction bases numbered 2, after V lost 1 base and J lost 2 bases. The CDR3 DNA reads as TGTGCCAGCAGTGAAGTAGCGGGGGGGATCACAGATACGCAGTATTTT. Protein product: CASSEVAGGITDTQYF.

This clonotype was picked up one time. A much larger clone sits a single nucleotide away, making a read error possible. The rearrangement uses TRBV3-1 and TRBJ2-7, with 11 bases lining up with TRBD2. The J call may be faulty, since TRBJ2-1 better matches the DNA end. CDR1 is LGHDT, CDR2 YNNKEL, per germline (reference sequence). CDR3 size: 16 residues. This CDR3 reads CASSQTGLAVSYEQFF. As DNA, the CDR3 is TGTGCCAGCAGCCAGACGGGACTAGCGGTTTCCTACGAGCAGTTCTTC.

The gene calls are TRBV18 and TRBJ1-6; D gene ambiguous. Germline CDR1 reads KGHSH; CDR2 reads LQKENI. V lost 2 bases and J 7 bases, leaving 15 bases between the germline ends. The CDR3 runs 16 residues. CDR3 in amino acids: CASSPRTAVENSPLHF. The CDR3 region has the DNA TGTGCCAGCTCACCAAGAACCGCAGTTGAAAATTCACCCCTCCACTTT.

V gene TRBV20-1 combines with J gene TRBJ2-5; 16 nucleotides align to TRBD2. Trimming removed 3 bases from V and 5 bases from J; junction bases left unmatched: 3. The CDR3 runs to 15 residues. CDR1 is DFQATT, CDR2 SNEGSKA, per germline (reference sequence). The CDR3: CSARGLAGGWETQYF. CDR3 nucleotide sequence: TGCAGTGCTAGGGGACTAGCGGGAGGGTGGGAGACCCAGTACTTC.

This clonotype was observed at least ten times. This chain joins TRBV20-1 and TRBJ1-1, with D unresolved. This CDR3 region has 12 residues. With 8 bases removed from V and 1 base from J, the gap between germline ends came to 11 bases. Germline CDR1 DFQATT, CDR2 SNEGSKA (reference sequence). The CDR3 is CSSPRENTEAFF. The CDR3 nucleotides are TGCAGTTCCCCGCGGGAGAACACTGAAGCTTTCTTT.

The chain links TRBV2 to TRBJ1-5; a weak D match, TRBD1 (5 bases). V was clipped by 4 bases and J by 6 bases, with 16 bases between them. CDR1 is SNHLY, CDR2 FYNNEI, per germline. The CDR3 contains 15 residues. The CDR3 loop is CASSVGREGAQPQHF. CDR3 nucleotide sequence: TGTGCCAGCAGTGTGGGGAGGGAAGGGGCTCAGCCCCAGCATTTT.